These T cell receptor beta chains were read from a single sample in a study of metastatic and nonmetastatic thyroid tumors. Using MiXCR, TCRdb re-called clones from the PCR reads. The table has 20,000 to 25,000 clones, more than 14% seen once; the top ten hold roughly 15%. Source material: tumor tissue. Receptors were obtained from a female donor with papillary thyroid cancer or a benign thyroid nodule (not recorded which). Some clones in this sample may be carry-over from other donors' samples. The CDR3 runs from the conserved cysteine through the conserved F or W.

v_call: TRBV28
j_call: TRBJ2-7
cdr3_aa: CASSLGTRGGYEQYF

v_call: TRBV6-5
j_call: TRBJ2-1
cdr3_aa: CASSYNGVYNEQFF

v_call: TRBV7-9
j_call: TRBJ2-7
cdr3_aa: CASSTGWRGEQYF

v_call: TRBV5-1
j_call: TRBJ2-2
cdr3_aa: CASSRPGGSDTGELFF

v_call: TRBV19
j_call: TRBJ2-5
cdr3_aa: CASSIGQMGETQYF

v_call: TRBV2
j_call: TRBJ1-4
cdr3_aa: CASSEARGTNEKLFF

v_call: TRBV5-1
j_call: TRBJ2-2
cdr3_aa: CASSSVLGLAGGWGNAGELFF

v_call: TRBV2
j_call: TRBJ2-2
cdr3_aa: CASSEVGGDRPTGELFF

v_call: TRBV12-3/TRBV12-4
j_call: TRBJ2-2
cdr3_aa: CASRSSRGGELFF

v_call: TRBV6-1
j_call: TRBJ2-7
cdr3_aa: CASTVRDHSDSYEQYF

v_call: TRBV25-1
j_call: TRBJ1-5
cdr3_aa: CASSEAGVTGNQPQHF

v_call: TRBV9
j_call: TRBJ1-2
cdr3_aa: CASNPGTRYGYTF

v_call: TRBV10-2
j_call: TRBJ2-7
cdr3_aa: CASSESAGLPYEQYF

v_call: TRBV5-1
j_call: TRBJ1-3
cdr3_aa: CASSYDVGNTIYF

v_call: TRBV30
j_call: TRBJ2-2
cdr3_aa: CAWSLGQMAGELFF

v_call: TRBV6-1
j_call: TRBJ2-1
cdr3_aa: CARDPSYNEQFF

v_call: TRBV6-2/TRBV6-3
j_call: TRBJ2-7
cdr3_aa: CASSYRPDSTFEQYF

v_call: TRBV20-1
j_call: TRBJ2-7
cdr3_aa: CSARLSGYEQYF

v_call: TRBV13
j_call: TRBJ2-2
cdr3_aa: CASSFRLAGELFF

v_call: TRBV6-1
j_call: TRBJ1-1
cdr3_aa: CASSEGPGWNTEAFF

v_call: TRBV12-3/TRBV12-4
j_call: TRBJ1-6
cdr3_aa: CASSIQGQGNSPLHF

v_call: TRBV5-4
j_call: TRBJ2-5
cdr3_aa: CASSRGQAQGETQYF

v_call: TRBV6-1
j_call: TRBJ2-7
cdr3_aa: CASSEGRAGGYEQYF

v_call: TRBV20-1
j_call: TRBJ2-1
cdr3_aa: CSPLGEGWGNEQFF

v_call: TRBV20-1
j_call: TRBJ2-5
cdr3_aa: CSATGGSGKETQYF

v_call: TRBV6-5
j_call: TRBJ2-1
cdr3_aa: CASSYLGGRNEQFF

v_call: TRBV7-3
j_call: TRBJ1-1
cdr3_aa: CASSSRDRDEAFF